This T cell receptor (beta chain) is drawn from a study of cytomegalovirus exposure and HLA in healthy donors. The PCR ran on 60 Vbeta and 13 Jbeta primers. Clones were sequenced by immunoSEQ multiplex PCR, and TCRdb holds only the in-frame ones, with some missing. The sample lists 150,000 to 200,000 clones, approximately 86% seen once, with around 1% in the top ten. The V segment lost 2 bases and the J segment 4 bases; nucleotides outside the gene matches: 12. Germline CDR1 SGHRS, CDR2 YFSETQ. This CDR3 has 17 residues. The origin of this receptor is a boy between 2 and 10 years old in good health and CMV-seronegative. V gene TRBV5-1 combines with J gene TRBJ2-5; 9 bases are a match to TRBD1. The source material was PBMCs. The CDR3 protein is CASSFRTGTGYGETQYF. Written as DNA, the CDR3 is TGCGCCAGCAGCTTTCGCACCGGGACAGGGTACGGAGAGACCCAGTACTTC.